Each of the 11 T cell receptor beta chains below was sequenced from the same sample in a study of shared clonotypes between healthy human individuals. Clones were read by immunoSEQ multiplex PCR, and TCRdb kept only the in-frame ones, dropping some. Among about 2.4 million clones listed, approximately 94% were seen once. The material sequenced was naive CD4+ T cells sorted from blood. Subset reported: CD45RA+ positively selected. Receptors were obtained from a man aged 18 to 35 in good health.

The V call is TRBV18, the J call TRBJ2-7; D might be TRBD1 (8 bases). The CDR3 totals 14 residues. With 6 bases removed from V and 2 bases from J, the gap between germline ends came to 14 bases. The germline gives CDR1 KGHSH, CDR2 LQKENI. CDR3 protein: CASSRGDRTYEQYF. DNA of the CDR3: TGTGCCAGCTCCCGGGGGGACAGGACCTACGAGCAGTACTTC.

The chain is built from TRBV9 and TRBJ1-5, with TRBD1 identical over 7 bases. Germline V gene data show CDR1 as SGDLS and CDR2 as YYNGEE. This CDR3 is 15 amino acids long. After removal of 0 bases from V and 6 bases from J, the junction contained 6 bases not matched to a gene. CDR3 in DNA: TGTGCCAGCAGCGTAGAAGGAGGGGGCGGTCAGCCCCAGCATTTT. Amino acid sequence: CASSVEGGGGQPQHF.

CDR3 coding DNA: TGCGCCAGCAGACCCACAGGGCAAAGCACAGATACGCAGTATTTT. It encodes CASRPTGQSTDTQYF. This sequence joins TRBV5-1 and TRBJ2-3, with D maybe TRBD1 (6 bases). Trimming stripped 5 bases from V and 0 bases from J, with 13 bases between. This CDR3 is built from 15 residues. From germline, CDR1 is SGHRS and CDR2 YFSETQ.

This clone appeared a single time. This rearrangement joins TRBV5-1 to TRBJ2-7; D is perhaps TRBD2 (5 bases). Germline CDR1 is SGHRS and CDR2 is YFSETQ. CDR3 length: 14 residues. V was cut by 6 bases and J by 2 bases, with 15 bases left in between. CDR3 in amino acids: CASNSGSSTYEQYF. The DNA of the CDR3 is TGCGCCAGCAACTCGGGATCTTCCACCTACGAGCAGTACTTC.

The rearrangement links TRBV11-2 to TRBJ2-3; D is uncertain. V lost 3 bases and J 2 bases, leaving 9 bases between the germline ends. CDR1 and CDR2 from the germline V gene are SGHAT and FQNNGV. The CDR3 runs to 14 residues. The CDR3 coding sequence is TGTGCCAGCAGCTTTCCGGGCCCCACAGATACGCAGTATTTT. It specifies CASSFPGPTDTQYF.

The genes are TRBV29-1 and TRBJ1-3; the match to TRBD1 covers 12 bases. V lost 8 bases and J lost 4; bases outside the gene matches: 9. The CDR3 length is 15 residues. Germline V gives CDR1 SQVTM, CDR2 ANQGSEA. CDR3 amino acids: CSIRTGTGGGNTIYF. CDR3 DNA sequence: TGCAGCATCCGAACCGGGACAGGGGGCGGAAACACCATATATTTT.

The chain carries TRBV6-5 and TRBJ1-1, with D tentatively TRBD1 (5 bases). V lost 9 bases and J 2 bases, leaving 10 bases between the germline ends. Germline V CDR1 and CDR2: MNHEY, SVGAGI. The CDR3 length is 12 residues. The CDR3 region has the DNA TGTGCCAGTAACAGGTACAACACTGAAGCTTTCTTT. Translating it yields CASNRYNTEAFF.

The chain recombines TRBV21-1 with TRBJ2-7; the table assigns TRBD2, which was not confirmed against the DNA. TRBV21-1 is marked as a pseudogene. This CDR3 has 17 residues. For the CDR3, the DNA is TGTGCCAGCAGCAAGCCAAGTTCCGGGAGGCACTACTACGAGCAGTACTTC. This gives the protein CASSKPSSGRHYYEQYF.

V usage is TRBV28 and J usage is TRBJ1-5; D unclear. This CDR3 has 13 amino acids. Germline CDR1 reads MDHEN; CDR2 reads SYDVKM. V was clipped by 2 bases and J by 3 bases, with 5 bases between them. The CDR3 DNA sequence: TGTGCCAGCAGTTTAGGGATCAATCAGCCCCAGCATTTT. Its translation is CASSLGINQPQHF.

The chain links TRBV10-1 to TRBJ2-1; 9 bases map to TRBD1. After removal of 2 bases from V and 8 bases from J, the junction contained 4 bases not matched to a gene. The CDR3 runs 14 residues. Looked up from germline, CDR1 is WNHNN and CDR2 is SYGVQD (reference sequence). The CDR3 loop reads CASSEGGQGHEQFF. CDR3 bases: TGCGCCAGCAGTGAGGGGGGACAGGGACATGAGCAGTTCTTC.

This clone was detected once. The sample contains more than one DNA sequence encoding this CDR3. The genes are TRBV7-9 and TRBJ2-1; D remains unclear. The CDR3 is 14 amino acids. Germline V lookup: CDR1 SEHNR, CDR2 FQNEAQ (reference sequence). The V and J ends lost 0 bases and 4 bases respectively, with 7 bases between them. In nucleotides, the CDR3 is TGTGCCAGCAGCTTAGCGCTACTGTACAATGAGCAGTTCTTC. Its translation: CASSLALLYNEQFF.